What follows are 31 T cell receptor beta chains derived from one specimen sequenced in a study of T cell repertoires in cytomegalovirus infection (dated by TCRdb to about 2019). TCRdb lists the instrument as Illumina HiSeq 1500. Through fastp at Q25 and MiXCR, TCRdb rebuilt clones from the public reads, retaining in-frame beta chains. When rows share a CDR3 protein, they turn into one entry using the most common DNA and genes. The sample table lists about 250,000 distinct CDR3 sequences, 10% to 15% of them with a count of one. 1.6% of the sample lies in the top ten. Source material: PBMCs. These receptor sequences come from a human donor in good health (CMV status not recorded). Some clones in this sample may be carry-over from other donors' samples.

This clonotype was counted many times. The chain combines TRBV6-2 or TRBV6-3 with TRBJ2-1; the match to TRBD2 covers 12 bases. CDR3 size: 16 residues. Germline trimming cut 6 bases from V and 3 bases from J; bases unmatched to any gene: 6. Germline V gene data show CDR1 as MNHEY and CDR2 as SVGEGT. This chain's CDR3 is CASRRLAGENYNEQFF. The CDR3 DNA sequence: TGTGCCAGCAGACGACTAGCGGGGGAGAACTACAATGAGCAGTTCTTC.

The sample holds many counts of this clonotype. The V call is TRBV19, the J call TRBJ2-3; TRBD2 matches 9 bases. Germline trimming cut 3 bases from V and 4 bases from J; bases unmatched to any gene: 5. Per the germline V gene, CDR1 is LNHDA and CDR2 is SQIVND (reference sequence). The CDR3 contains 15 residues. This CDR3 is CASSISRGRADTQYF. CDR3 coding DNA: TGTGCCAGTAGTATTTCCCGCGGGAGGGCAGATACGCAGTATTTT.

The sample holds many counts of this clonotype. The J gene is TRBJ2-5, the V gene TRBV7-2, with TRBD2 matching 8 bases. Germline trimming cut 1 base from V and 5 bases from J; bases unmatched to any gene: 9. In germline, CDR1 is SGHTA, CDR2 FQGNSA. The CDR3 runs 16 residues. For the CDR3, the DNA is TGTGCCAGCAGCTTAGGTCCCAGCGGGGGATTGGAGACCCAGTACTTC. As protein: CASSLGPSGGLETQYF.

This clonotype was counted many times. The rearrangement uses TRBV7-2 and TRBJ1-1; 8 nucleotides match TRBD1. Trimming removed 5 bases from V and 5 bases from J; junction bases left unmatched: 4. This CDR3 is 13 amino acids long. Per the germline V gene, CDR1 is SGHTA and CDR2 is FQGNSA. The CDR3 coding sequence is TGTGCCAGCAGCGCGACAGGGGAAACTGAAGCTTTCTTT. This codes for CASSATGETEAFF.

The chain combines TRBV12-3 or TRBV12-4 with TRBJ1-2, with TRBD1 matching over 8 bases. There are 14 residues in the CDR3. With V trimmed by 5 bases and J by 5 bases, 7 bases remained unmatched. CDR3 region: CASSPQGARYGYTF. In nucleotides, the CDR3 is TGTGCCAGCAGTCCCCAGGGGGCGAGGTATGGCTACACCTTC.

The V and J genes are TRBV9 and TRBJ2-5; TRBD1 matches at 7 bases. J was trimmed by 5 bases and V by 6 bases; bases with no gene match: 7. This CDR3 comprises 13 residues. Germline CDR1 SGDLS, CDR2 YYNGEE. The CDR3, as DNA: TGTGCCAGCACGACAGGGATCGGGGAGACCCAGTACTTC. Protein sequence: CASTTGIGETQYF.

This clonotype was counted many times. The CDR3 DNA sequence: TGTGCCAGCAGCCCTCGCCCGGGTTACGAGCAGTACTTC. Its translation is CASSPRPGYEQYF. The rearrangement links TRBV7-2 to TRBJ2-7, with D uncertain. This CDR3 spans 13 amino acids. With 5 bases removed from V and 4 bases from J, the gap between germline ends came to 12 bases. The V gene's germline CDR1 is SGHTA and CDR2 FQGNSA.

The sample holds many counts of this clonotype. The CDR3 DNA is TGTGCCAGCAGCAACAACCGGGCTTCGCGAGGCTACACCTTC. Its protein is CASSNNRASRGYTF. The chain joins TRBV7-2 to TRBJ1-2; D gene ambiguous. The V end was cut by 5 bases, the J end by 8 bases, with 18 bases between. Germline V CDR1 and CDR2: SGHTA, FQGNSA. CDR3 length: 14 residues.

This sequence joins TRBV6-1 and TRBJ1-1; TRBD1 aligns across 9 bases. The CDR3 runs to 15 residues. From germline, CDR1 is MNHNS and CDR2 SASEGT. V was clipped by 6 bases and J by 6 bases; unmatched bases: 11. The DNA for the CDR3 is TGTGCCAGCAGGCCGGGGAGGGACAGGGTGGCTGAAGCTTTCTTT. Protein: CASRPGRDRVAEAFF.

V gene TRBV27 combines with J gene TRBJ1-1; perhaps TRBD1 as D (6 bases). This CDR3 spans 14 amino acids. The germline gives CDR1 MNHEY, CDR2 SMNVEV (reference sequence). Deletions cut 7 bases from V and 1 base from J, with 13 bases between. This CDR3 reads CASTWGGANTEAFF. The CDR3 nucleotides read TGTGCCAGCACGTGGGGGGGCGCGAACACTGAAGCTTTCTTT.

This clonotype showed up many times. This chain connects TRBV7-3 to TRBJ2-1; no firm D call. From germline, CDR1 is SGHTA and CDR2 FQGTGA. The CDR3 has 14 amino acids. The V and J ends lost 0 bases and 6 bases respectively, with 9 bases between them. CDR3 residues: CASSLTLPGNEQFF. CDR3 nucleotide sequence: TGTGCCAGCAGCTTAACGTTGCCAGGCAATGAGCAGTTCTTC.

This clonotype was observed at least ten times. This chain links TRBV12-3 or TRBV12-4 with TRBJ2-1, with 9 bases fitting TRBD2. The CDR3 is 14 amino acids. V was clipped by 11 bases and J by 1 base; unmatched bases: 6. CDR3 protein: CAASSGISYNEQFF. CDR3 DNA sequence: TGTGCCGCTTCTAGCGGGATTTCCTACAATGAGCAGTTCTTC.

The chain uses TRBV29-1 and TRBJ1-2, with TRBD1 as a possible D gene (6 bases). The CDR3 totals 11 residues. V lost 6 bases, J lost 8 bases, and 13 bases lay in between. CDR1 is SQVTM, CDR2 ANQGSEA, per germline. The chain's CDR3 is CSVAEGGGYTF. The CDR3, as DNA: TGCAGCGTCGCCGAGGGGGGCGGCTACACCTTC.

This clonotype was seen repeatedly, ten times or more. The chain joins TRBV7-6 to TRBJ2-5; 9 bases are a match to TRBD1. The junction had 12 bases not matched to a gene; V was cut back by 5 bases and J by 2 bases. Per the germline V gene, CDR1 is SGHVS and CDR2 is FNYEAQ. The CDR3 spans 17 residues. Here the CDR3 reads CASSLSPETGGQETQYF. As DNA, the CDR3 is TGTGCCAGCAGCCTCTCTCCTGAGACAGGGGGTCAAGAGACCCAGTACTTC.

This clonotype was seen more than once but under ten times. The rearrangement joins TRBV9 to TRBJ2-3; 9 bases are shared with TRBD1. Germline V lookup: CDR1 SGDLS, CDR2 YYNGEE. The V segment lost 5 bases and the J segment 4 bases; nucleotides outside the gene matches: 11. The CDR3 has 16 amino acids. For the CDR3, the DNA is TGTGCCAGCAGTTCCCGACAGGGGGAGGGGGCAGATACGCAGTATTTT. It specifies CASSSRQGEGADTQYF. The full variable domain, completed using reference TRBV9 and TRBJ2-3, is DSGVTQTPKHLITATGQRVTLRCSPRSGDLSVYWYQQSLDQGLQFLIQYYNGEERAKGNILERFSAQQFPDLHSELNLSSLELGDSALYFCASSSRQGEGADTQYFGPGTRLTVL.

This clonotype has just a few counts. This chain connects TRBV14 to TRBJ2-3; 7 bases fit TRBD2. J gave up 4 bases and V 4 bases, and 5 bases lay outside the gene matches. The CDR3 totals 14 residues. CDR1 SGHDN and CDR2 FVKESK come from the germline V gene. The CDR3 coding sequence is TGTGCCAGCAGCCTAGGACTAGAGGCAGATACGCAGTATTTT. Its protein is CASSLGLEADTQYF.

This clonotype was observed a handful of times. V gene TRBV20-1 combines with J gene TRBJ2-5; D assignment may be TRBD1 or TRBD2 (5 bases each). The V and J ends lost 0 bases and 3 bases respectively, with 11 bases between them. The CDR3 runs to 14 residues. Germline CDR1 is DFQATT and CDR2 is SNEGSKA (reference sequence). This CDR3 is CSAREEGKEETQYF. CDR3 in DNA: TGCAGTGCTAGAGAAGAGGGGAAAGAAGAGACCCAGTACTTC.

The sample holds a few counts of this clonotype. The V and J genes are TRBV2 and TRBJ1-5; D gene uncertain. V was shortened by 4 bases and J by 7 bases, with 11 bases between the two germline ends. Per the germline V gene, CDR1 is SNHLY and CDR2 is FYNNEI. The CDR3 is 13 residues long. The CDR3 sequence: CASSGSDGQPQHF. CDR3 DNA sequence: TGTGCCAGCAGTGGTTCCGACGGGCAGCCCCAGCATTTT.

This clonotype is labeled medium-sized. The chain is built from TRBV6-2 or TRBV6-3 and TRBJ2-1; 7 nucleotides agree with TRBD2. There are 13 residues in the CDR3. Per germline, CDR1 MNHEY and CDR2 SVGEGT. With 4 bases clipped from V and 7 bases from J, the junction kept 4 bases outside the gene matches. The CDR3 DNA reads TGTGCCAGCAGTTCTCAACTAGCGAATGAGCAGTTCTTC. This sequence encodes CASSSQLANEQFF.

A few counts support this clonotype. The chain recombines TRBV24-1 with TRBJ2-1, with TRBD2 matching 8 bases. This CDR3 is built from 16 residues. Per the germline V gene, CDR1 is KGHDR and CDR2 is SFDVKD. V trimming: 2 bases; J trimming: 6 bases; junction bases outside the gene matches: 8. The CDR3 sequence is CATSDSTPGLVNEQFF. CDR3 coding DNA: TGTGCCACCAGTGATTCGACCCCGGGACTAGTCAATGAGCAGTTCTTC.

The chain carries TRBV24-1 and TRBJ2-1, with TRBD2 matching 14 bases. Looked up from germline, CDR1 is KGHDR and CDR2 is SFDVKD. The CDR3 runs to 15 residues. With V trimmed by 9 bases and J by 5 bases, 5 bases remained unmatched. The CDR3 is CATGPGLAGDNEQFF. The CDR3 coding sequence is TGTGCCACCGGGCCGGGACTAGCGGGAGACAATGAGCAGTTCTTC.

The count of this clonotype is one. The CDR3 does not close with the conserved phenylalanine or tryptophan, likely indicating a read error. The chain combines TRBV12-3 or TRBV12-4 with TRBJ2-3; D tentatively fits TRBD1 or TRBD2 (5 bases each). The CDR3 totals 15 residues. The CDR3 region is CASRQNGASTDTQYS. For the CDR3, the DNA is TGTGCCAGCAGACAGAACGGGGCCAGCACGGATACGCAGTATTCT.

In this sample, this clonotype turned up a few times. V is TRBV11-1 and J is TRBJ1-1, with D possibly matching TRBD1 (6 bases). The length of the CDR3 is 13 residues. Per the germline V gene, CDR1 is SGHAT and CDR2 is FQDESV (reference sequence). V gave up 2 bases and J gave up 5 bases, with 9 bases separating them. CDR3 sequence reads: CASSLRDMTEAFF. For the CDR3, the DNA is TGTGCCAGCAGCTTAAGGGACATGACTGAAGCTTTCTTT.

V and J are TRBV6-1 and TRBJ2-2; 8 nucleotides line up with TRBD2. Germline lookup yields CDR1 MNHNS and CDR2 SASEGT. The junction had 9 bases not matched to a gene; V was cut back by 7 bases and J by 5 bases. The CDR3 loop spans 15 amino acids. The DNA of the CDR3 is TGTGCCAGCACTCGGGGGGGCTTTCGGACCGGGGAGCTGTTTTTT. Protein: CASTRGGFRTGELFF.

This clonotype was seen at least ten times. The V gene is TRBV14, the J gene TRBJ2-1; 7 nucleotides align to TRBD1. The CDR3 sequence is 16 residues long. CDR1 is SGHDN and CDR2 is FVKESK in the germline V gene. The V and J ends lost 4 bases and 4 bases, in that order; junction bases with no gene match: 10. CDR3 sequence: CASSLVTGAHYNEQFF. CDR3 nucleotides: TGTGCCAGCAGCCTTGTAACAGGGGCCCATTACAATGAGCAGTTCTTC. Full variable domain (missing parts from reference TRBV14 and TRBJ2-1): EAGVTQFPSHSVIEKGQTVTLRCDPISGHDNLYWYRRVMGKEIKFLLHFVKESKQDESGMPNNRFLAERTGGTYSTLKVQPAELEDSGVYFCASSLVTGAHYNEQFFGPGTRLTVL.

This clonotype was counted once. A clone one base away is much larger, so this may be a read error. V gene TRBV20-1 combines with J gene TRBJ2-3; D unresolved. The CDR3 contains 11 residues. Trimming took 4 bases from V and 3 from J, leaving 5 bases between them. The germline V gene encodes CDR1 DFQATT and CDR2 SNEGSKA (reference sequence). CDR3 nucleotide sequence: TGCAGTGCTATTATAACAGATACGCAGTATTTT. Residues: CSAIITDTQYF.

The table lists this clonotype with many counts. CDR3 in DNA: TGTGCCAGCAGTTTCCCGAGTACCGGGACAGGGGTGGAGACCCAGTACTTC. This gives the protein CASSFPSTGTGVETQYF. This chain links TRBV28 with TRBJ2-5; 10 nucleotides match TRBD1. From germline, CDR1 is MDHEN and CDR2 SYDVKM. This CDR3 is built from 17 residues. J was trimmed by 5 bases and V by 3 bases; bases with no gene match: 12.

This clonotype was seen many times. This chain uses TRBV7-3 with TRBJ2-2; 13 nucleotides agree with TRBD2. The CDR3 is 19 amino acids. J lost 2 bases, V lost 0 bases, and 6 bases had no gene match. Germline V gives CDR1 SGHTA, CDR2 FQGTGA. Here the CDR3 reads CASSLTRLAGGFNTGELFF. CDR3 nucleotides: TGTGCCAGCAGCTTAACGAGACTAGCGGGGGGATTTAACACCGGGGAGCTGTTTTTT.

The CDR3 nucleotides are TGTGCCAGCAGCGGTAATATTGGGCGAGAGACCCAGTACTTC. Translation: CASSGNIGRETQYF. The J gene is TRBJ2-5, the V gene TRBV9; D call uncertain. The CDR3 sequence is 14 residues long. CDR1 and CDR2 (germline): SGDLS, YYNGEE. Deletions cut 3 bases from V and 4 bases from J, with 13 bases between.

The V call is TRBV6-2 or TRBV6-3, the J call TRBJ2-3, with D perhaps TRBD1 or TRBD2 (5 bases each). Per the germline V gene, CDR1 is MNHEY and CDR2 is SVGEGT. V lost 5 bases to trimming and J lost 9 bases, with 21 bases between them. The CDR3 spans 15 residues. The CDR3 nucleotides read TGTGCCAGCAGTCAGGGACCAACCCTCCGGATGACGCAGTATTTT. Amino acid sequence: CASSQGPTLRMTQYF.

The gene calls are TRBV7-2 and TRBJ1-1, with TRBD1 as a possible D gene (6 bases). Trimming shortened V by 4 bases and J by 3 bases, and 18 bases separated the two germline ends. The CDR3 is 16 residues long. Germline V CDR1 and CDR2: SGHTA, FQGNSA. CDR3 in DNA: TGTGCCAGCAGCTCAGTCGCACAGGGTGGAGACACTGAAGCTTTCTTT. Translating it yields CASSSVAQGGDTEAFF.